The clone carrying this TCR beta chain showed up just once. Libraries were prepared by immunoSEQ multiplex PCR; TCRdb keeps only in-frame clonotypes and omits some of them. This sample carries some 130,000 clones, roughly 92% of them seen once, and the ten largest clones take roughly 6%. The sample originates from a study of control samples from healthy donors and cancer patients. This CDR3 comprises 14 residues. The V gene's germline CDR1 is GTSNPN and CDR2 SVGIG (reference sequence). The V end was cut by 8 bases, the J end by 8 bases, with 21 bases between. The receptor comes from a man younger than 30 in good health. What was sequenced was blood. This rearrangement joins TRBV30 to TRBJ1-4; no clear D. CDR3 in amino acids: CAGVGNAPGEKLFF. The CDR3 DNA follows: TGTGCCGGGGTGGGAAATGCACCTGGGGAAAAACTGTTTTTT.